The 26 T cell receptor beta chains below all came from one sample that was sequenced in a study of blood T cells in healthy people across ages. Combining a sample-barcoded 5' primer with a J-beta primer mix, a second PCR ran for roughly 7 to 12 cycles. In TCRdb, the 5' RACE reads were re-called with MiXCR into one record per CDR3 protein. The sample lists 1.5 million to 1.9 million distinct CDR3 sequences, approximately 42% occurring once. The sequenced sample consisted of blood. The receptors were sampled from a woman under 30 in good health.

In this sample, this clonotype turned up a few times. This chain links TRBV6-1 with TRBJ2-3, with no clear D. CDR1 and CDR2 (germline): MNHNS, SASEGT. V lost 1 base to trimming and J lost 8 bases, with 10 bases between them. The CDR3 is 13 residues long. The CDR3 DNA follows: TGTGCCAGCAGTGAAGTAGAGAACGGTACGCAGTATTTT. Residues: CASSEVENGTQYF.

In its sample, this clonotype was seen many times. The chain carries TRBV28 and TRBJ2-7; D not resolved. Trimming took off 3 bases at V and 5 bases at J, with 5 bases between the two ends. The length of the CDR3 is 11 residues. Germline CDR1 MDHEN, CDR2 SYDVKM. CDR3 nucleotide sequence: TGTGCCAGCAGTTTTGGGGACGAGCAGTACTTC. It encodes CASSFGDEQYF.

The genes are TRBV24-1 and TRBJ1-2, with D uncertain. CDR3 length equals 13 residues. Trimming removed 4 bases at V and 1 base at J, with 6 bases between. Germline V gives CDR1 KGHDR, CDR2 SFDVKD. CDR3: CATSDRFNYGYTF. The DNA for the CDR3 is TGTGCCACCAGTGACCGATTTAACTATGGCTACACCTTC.

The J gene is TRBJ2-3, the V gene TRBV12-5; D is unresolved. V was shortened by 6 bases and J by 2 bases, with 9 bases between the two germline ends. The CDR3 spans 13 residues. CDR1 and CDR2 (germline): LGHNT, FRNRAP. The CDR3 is CASGPWTTDTQYF. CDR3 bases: TGTGCTAGTGGCCCCTGGACCACAGATACGCAGTATTTT.

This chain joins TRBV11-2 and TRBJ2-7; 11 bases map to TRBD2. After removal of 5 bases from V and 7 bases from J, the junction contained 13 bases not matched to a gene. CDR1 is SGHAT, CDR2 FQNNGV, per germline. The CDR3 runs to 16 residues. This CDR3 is CASSPAGTSGYNEQYF. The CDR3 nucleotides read TGTGCCAGCAGCCCTGCCGGGACTAGCGGATACAATGAGCAGTACTTC.

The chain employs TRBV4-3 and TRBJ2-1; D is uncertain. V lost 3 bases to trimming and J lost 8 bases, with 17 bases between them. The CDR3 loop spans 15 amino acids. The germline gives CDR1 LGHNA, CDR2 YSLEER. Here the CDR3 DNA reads TGCGCCAGCAGCCAGGGCCCACAGTATGCTGATGAGCAGTTCTTC. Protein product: CASSQGPQYADEQFF.

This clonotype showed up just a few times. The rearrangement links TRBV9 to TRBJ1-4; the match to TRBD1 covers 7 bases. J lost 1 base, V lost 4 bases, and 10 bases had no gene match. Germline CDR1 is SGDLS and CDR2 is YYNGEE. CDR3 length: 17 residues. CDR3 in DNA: TGTGCCAGCAGCCCCAGACAGGGAGTGAGAACTAATGAAAAACTGTTTTTT. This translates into CASSPRQGVRTNEKLFF.

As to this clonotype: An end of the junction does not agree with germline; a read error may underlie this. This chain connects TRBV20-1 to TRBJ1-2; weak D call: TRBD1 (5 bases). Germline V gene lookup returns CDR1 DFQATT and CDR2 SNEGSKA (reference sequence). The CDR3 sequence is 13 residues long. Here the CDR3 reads CGATRPGNYGYTF. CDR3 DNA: TGCGGTGCCACTAGGCCAGGGAACTATGGCTACACCTTC.

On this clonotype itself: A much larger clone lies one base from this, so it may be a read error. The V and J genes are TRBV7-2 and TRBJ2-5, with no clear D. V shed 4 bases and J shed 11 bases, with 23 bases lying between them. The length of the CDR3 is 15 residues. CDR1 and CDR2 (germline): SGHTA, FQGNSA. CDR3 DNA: TGTGCCAGCAGCTCAGAGCCCGCAAGGAGTTGTGAGCAGTACTTC. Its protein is CASSSEPARSCEQYF. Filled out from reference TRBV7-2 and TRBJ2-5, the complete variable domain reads GAGVSQSPSNKVTEKGKDVELRCDPISGHTALYWYRQSLGQGLEFLIYFQGNSAPDKSGLPSDRFSAERTGGSVSTLTIQRTQQEDSAVYLCASSSEPARSCEQYFGPGTRLLVL.

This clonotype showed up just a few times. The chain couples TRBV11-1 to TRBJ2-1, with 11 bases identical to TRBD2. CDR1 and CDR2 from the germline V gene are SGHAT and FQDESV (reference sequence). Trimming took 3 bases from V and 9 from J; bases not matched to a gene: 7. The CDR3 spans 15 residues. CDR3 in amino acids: CASSFTSGSRSEQFF. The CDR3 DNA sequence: TGTGCCAGCAGCTTTACTAGCGGGAGTCGGAGTGAGCAGTTCTTC.

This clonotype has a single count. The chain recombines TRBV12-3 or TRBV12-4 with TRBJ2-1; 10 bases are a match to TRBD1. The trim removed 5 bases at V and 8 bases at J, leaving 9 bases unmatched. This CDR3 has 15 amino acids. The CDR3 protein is CASSPRQGAKDEQFF. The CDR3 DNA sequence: TGTGCCAGCAGTCCGAGACAGGGGGCAAAGGATGAGCAGTTCTTC.

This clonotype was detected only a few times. CDR3 protein: CASSEEARGEKLFF. CDR3 bases: TGTGCCAGCAGTGAAGAGGCGCGAGGGGAAAAACTGTTTTTT. The genes are TRBV2 and TRBJ1-4, with D unclear. The V end lost 1 base, the J end lost 8 bases, and 11 bases lay between the germline ends. CDR3 size: 14 residues. Germline V CDR1 and CDR2: SNHLY, FYNNEI.

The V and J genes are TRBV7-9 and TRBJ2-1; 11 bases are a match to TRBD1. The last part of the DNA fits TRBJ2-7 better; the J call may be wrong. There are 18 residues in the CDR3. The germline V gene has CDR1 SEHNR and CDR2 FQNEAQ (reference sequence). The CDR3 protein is CASSLAVHRDRGNNEQYF. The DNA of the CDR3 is TGTGCCAGCAGCTTAGCGGTTCACAGGGACAGGGGGAACAATGAGCAGTACTTC.

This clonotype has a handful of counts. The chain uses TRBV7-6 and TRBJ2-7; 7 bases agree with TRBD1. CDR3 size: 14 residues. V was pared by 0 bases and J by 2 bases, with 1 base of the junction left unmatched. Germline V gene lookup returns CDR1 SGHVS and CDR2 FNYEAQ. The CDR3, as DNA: TGTGCCAGCAGCTTAGCGGACAGGACCTACGAGCAGTACTTC. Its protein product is CASSLADRTYEQYF.

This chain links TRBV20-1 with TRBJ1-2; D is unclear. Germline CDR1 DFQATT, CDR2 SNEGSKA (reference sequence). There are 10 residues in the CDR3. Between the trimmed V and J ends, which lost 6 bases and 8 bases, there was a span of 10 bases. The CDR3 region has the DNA TGCAGTGCCCTGACGATAGGCTACACCTTC. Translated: CSALTIGYTF.

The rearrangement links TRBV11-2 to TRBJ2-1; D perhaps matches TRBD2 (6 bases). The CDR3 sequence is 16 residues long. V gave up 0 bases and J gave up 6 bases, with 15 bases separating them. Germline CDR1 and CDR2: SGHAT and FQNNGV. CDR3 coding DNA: TGTGCCAGCAGCTTAGAAGGCGGGAAAAGAGTCAATGAGCAGTTCTTC. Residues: CASSLEGGKRVNEQFF.

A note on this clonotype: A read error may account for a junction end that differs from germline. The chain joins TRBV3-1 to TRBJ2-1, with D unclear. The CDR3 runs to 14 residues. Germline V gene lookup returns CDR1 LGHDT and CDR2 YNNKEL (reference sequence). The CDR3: CAGSQDPLYNEQFF. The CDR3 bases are TGTGCCGGCAGCCAAGACCCCCTTTACAATGAGCAGTTCTTC.

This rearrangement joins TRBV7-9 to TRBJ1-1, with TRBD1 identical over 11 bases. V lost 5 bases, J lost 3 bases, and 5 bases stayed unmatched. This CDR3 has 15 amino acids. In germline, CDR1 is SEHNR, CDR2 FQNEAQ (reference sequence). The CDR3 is CASSIPGQGDTEAFF. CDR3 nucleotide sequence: TGTGCCAGCAGCATACCGGGACAGGGGGACACTGAAGCTTTCTTT.

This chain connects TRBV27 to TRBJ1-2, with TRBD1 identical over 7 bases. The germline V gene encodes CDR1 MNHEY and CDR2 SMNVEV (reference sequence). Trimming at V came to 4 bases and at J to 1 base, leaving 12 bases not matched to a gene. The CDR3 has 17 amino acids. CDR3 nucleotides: TGTGCCAGCAGTTCATCTGGGACAGACGGTTATAACTATGGCTACACCTTC. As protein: CASSSSGTDGYNYGYTF.

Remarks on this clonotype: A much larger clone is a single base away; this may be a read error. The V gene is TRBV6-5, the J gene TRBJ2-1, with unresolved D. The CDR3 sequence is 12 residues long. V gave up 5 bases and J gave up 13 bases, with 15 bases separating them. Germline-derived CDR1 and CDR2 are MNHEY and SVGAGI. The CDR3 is CASSHNQETQFF. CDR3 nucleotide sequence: TGTGCCAGCAGTCATAACCAAGAGACCCAGTTCTTC.

CDR3 in amino acids: CAISSDRGNYNEQFF. In DNA form, the CDR3 reads TGTGCCATCAGTTCGGACAGGGGGAATTACAATGAGCAGTTCTTC. The chain links TRBV10-3 to TRBJ2-1; 10 positions agree with TRBD1. Looked up from germline, CDR1 is ENHRY and CDR2 is SYGVKD. This CDR3 spans 15 amino acids. Germline trimming cut 5 bases from V and 4 bases from J; bases unmatched to any gene: 5.

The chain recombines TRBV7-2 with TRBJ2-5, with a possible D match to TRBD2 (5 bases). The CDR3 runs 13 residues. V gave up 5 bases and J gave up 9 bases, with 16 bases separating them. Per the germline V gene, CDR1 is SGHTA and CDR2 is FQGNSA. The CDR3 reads CASSNLRGSAQYF. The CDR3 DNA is TGTGCCAGCAGCAACCTTAGAGGGAGTGCCCAGTACTTC.

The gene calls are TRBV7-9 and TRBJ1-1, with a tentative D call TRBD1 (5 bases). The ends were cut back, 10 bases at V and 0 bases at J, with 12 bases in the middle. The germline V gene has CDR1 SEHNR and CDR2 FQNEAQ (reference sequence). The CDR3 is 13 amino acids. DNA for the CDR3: TGTGCCACCCCAGGGCGGGTGAACACTGAAGCTTTCTTT. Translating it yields CATPGRVNTEAFF.

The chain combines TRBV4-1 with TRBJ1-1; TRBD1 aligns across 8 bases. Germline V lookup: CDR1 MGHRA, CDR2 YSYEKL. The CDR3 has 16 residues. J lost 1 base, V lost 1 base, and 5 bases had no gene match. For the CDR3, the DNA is TGCGCCAGCAGCCAAGGGGCAGGGGGCCGGAACACTGAAGCTTTCTTT. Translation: CASSQGAGGRNTEAFF.

The CDR3 sequence: CASSHGYNEQYF. CDR3 nucleotides: TGCGCCAGCAGTCACGGGTACAATGAGCAGTACTTC. The chain carries TRBV4-1 and TRBJ2-1; no reliable D call. Gene TRBJ2-7 matches the end of the DNA better, so the J call may be wrong. Germline V lookup: CDR1 MGHRA, CDR2 YSYEKL. The CDR3 is 12 residues long.

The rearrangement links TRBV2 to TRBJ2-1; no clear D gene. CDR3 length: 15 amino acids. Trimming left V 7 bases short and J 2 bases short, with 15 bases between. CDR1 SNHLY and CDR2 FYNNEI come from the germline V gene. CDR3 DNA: TGTGCCAGCAAGGTGCTGGGAACTACCTACAATGAGCAGTTCTTC. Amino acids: CASKVLGTTYNEQFF. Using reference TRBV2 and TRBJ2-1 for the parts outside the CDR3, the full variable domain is EPEVTQTPSHQVTQMGQEVILRCVPISNHLYFYWYRQILGQKVEFLVSFYNNEISEKSEIFDDQFSVERPDGSNFTLKIRSTKLEDSAMYFCASKVLGTTYNEQFFGPGTRLTVL.